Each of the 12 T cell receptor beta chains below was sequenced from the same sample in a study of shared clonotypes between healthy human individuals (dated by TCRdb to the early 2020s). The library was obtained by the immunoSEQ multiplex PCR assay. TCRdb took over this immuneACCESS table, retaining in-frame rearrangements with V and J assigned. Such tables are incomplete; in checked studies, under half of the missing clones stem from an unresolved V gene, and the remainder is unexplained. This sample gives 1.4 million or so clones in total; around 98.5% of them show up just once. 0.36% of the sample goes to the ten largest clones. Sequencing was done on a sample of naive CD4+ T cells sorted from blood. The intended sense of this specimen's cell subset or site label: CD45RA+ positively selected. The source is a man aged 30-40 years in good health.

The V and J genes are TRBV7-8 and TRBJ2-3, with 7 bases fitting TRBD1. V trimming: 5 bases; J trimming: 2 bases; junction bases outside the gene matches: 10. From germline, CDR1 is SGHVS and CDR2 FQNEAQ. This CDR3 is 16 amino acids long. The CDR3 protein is CASSSPTGSVTDTQYF. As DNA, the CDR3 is TGTGCCAGCAGCAGTCCGACAGGGTCGGTCACAGATACGCAGTATTTT. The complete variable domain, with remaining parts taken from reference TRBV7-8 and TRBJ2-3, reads GAGVSQSPRYKVAKRGQDVALRCDPISGHVSLFWYQQALGQGPEFLTYFQNEAQLDKSGLPSDRFFAERPEGSVSTLKIQRTQQEDSAVYLCASSSPTGSVTDTQYFGPGTRLTVL.

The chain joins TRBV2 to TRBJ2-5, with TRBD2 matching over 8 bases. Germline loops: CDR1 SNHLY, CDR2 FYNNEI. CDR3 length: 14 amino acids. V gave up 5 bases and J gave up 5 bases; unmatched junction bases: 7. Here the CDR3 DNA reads TGTGCCAGCAGTCGGCGGGGGGCCGGTGAGACCCAGTACTTC. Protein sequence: CASSRRGAGETQYF. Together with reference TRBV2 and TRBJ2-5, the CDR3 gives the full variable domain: EPEVTQTPSHQVTQMGQEVILRCVPISNHLYFYWYRQILGQKVEFLVSFYNNEISEKSEIFDDQFSVERPDGSNFTLKIRSTKLEDSAMYFCASSRRGAGETQYFGPGTRLLVL.

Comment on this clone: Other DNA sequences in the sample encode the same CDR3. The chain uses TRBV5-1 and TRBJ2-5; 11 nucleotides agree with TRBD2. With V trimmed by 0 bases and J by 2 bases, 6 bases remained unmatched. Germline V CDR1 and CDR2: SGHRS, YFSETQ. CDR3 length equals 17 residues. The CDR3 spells CASSLGLAGGLQETQYF. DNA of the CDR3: TGCGCCAGCAGCTTGGGTCTAGCGGGAGGACTACAAGAGACCCAGTACTTC.

CDR3 nucleotide sequence: TGCGCCAGCAGTCTCTCGGGCTTCACAGATACGCAGTATTTT. This sequence encodes CASSLSGFTDTQYF. The genes are TRBV5-1 and TRBJ2-3; D ambiguous. Trimming shortened V by 5 bases and J by 2 bases, and 12 bases separated the two germline ends. The CDR3 length is 14 residues. The germline CDR1 and CDR2 sequences are SGHRS and YFSETQ.

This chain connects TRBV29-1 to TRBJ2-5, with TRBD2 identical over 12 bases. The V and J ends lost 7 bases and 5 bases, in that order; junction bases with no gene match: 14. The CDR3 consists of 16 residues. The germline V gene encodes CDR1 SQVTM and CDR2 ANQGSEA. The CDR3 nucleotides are TGCAGCGCCCAAACTGGACTAGCGGGATTTTCGGAGACCCAGTACTTC. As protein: CSAQTGLAGFSETQYF.

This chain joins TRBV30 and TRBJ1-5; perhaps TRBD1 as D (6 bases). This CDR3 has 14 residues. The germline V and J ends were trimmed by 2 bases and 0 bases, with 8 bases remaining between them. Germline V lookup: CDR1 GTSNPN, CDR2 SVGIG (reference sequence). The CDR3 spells CAWSTGNSNQPQHF. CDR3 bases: TGTGCCTGGAGTACAGGGAATAGCAATCAGCCCCAGCATTTT.

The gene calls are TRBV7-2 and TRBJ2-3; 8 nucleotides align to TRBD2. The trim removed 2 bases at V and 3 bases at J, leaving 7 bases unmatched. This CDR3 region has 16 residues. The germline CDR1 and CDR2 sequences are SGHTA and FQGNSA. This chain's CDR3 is CASSLLRGERTDTQYF. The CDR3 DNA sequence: TGTGCCAGCAGCTTATTGCGGGGGGAGCGAACAGATACGCAGTATTTT.

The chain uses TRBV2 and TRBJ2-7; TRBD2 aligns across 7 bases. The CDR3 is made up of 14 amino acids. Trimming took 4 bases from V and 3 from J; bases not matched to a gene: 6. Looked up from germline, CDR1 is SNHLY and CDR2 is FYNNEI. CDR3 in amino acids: CASSVGGRNYEQYF. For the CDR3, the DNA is TGTGCCAGCAGTGTCGGGGGGAGGAACTACGAGCAGTACTTC.

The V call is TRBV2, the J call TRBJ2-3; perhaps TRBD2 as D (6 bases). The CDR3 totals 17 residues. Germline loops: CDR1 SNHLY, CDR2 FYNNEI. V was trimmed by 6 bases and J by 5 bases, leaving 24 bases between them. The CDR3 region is CASSPPQGRGIGDTQYF. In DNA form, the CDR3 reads TGTGCCAGCAGCCCCCCGCAGGGCCGCGGGATTGGAGATACGCAGTATTTT.

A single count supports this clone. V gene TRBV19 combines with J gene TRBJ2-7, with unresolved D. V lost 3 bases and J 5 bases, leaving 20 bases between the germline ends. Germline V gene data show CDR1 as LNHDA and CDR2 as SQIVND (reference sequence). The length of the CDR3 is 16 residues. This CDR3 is CASSILGSGGPNEQYF. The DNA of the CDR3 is TGTGCCAGTAGTATCCTGGGTTCGGGCGGACCAAACGAGCAGTACTTC.

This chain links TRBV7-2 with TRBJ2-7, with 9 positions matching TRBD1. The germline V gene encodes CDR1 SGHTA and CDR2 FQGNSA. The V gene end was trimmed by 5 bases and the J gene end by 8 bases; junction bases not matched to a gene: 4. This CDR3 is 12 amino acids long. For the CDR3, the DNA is TGTGCCAGCAGCCCGGGACAGGGACAGCAGTACTTC. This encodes CASSPGQGQQYF.

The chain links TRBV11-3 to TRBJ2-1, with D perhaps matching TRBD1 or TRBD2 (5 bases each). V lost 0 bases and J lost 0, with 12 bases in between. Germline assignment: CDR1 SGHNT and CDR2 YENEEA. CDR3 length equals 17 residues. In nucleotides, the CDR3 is TGTGCCAGCAGCTTAGATCTTGGGGGTAGCTCCTACAATGAGCAGTTCTTC. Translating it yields CASSLDLGGSSYNEQFF.